This T cell receptor beta chain comes out of a study of Ad26.COV2.S vaccination and SARS-CoV-2 variants. Overall study: It was the COV1001 Ad26.COV2.S trial arm that included the donor. The vaccine Ad26.COV2.S was put into the muscle once, or twice with 56 days between.

Produced via immunoSEQ multiplex PCR; TCRdb's table is partial and in-frame only. This table holds around 370,000 clones, approximately 81% found once. Treatment given: roughly 20 received Ad26.COV2.S at low or high dose, single or two shots; about 5 received placebo; per-sample allocation not given. Day 63 following the first vaccine or placebo injection was when the samples were taken. General study findings and limits: An underestimation of total T cell responses may have resulted from the TCR breadth and depth analyses. It was found that vaccine and placebo recipients had similar non-spike TCR breadth.

This CDR3 is 14 amino acids long. Trimming at V came to 5 bases and at J to 8 bases, leaving 7 bases not matched to a gene. In germline, CDR1 is SGHRS, CDR2 YFSETQ. Of note for this clone: Its antigen is unknown.

The input for sequencing was peripheral blood, taken in a trial of Ad26.COV2.S vaccine versus placebo. The clonotype was recovered from a person aged 18 to 59 who received the Ad26.COV2.S COVID-19 vaccine or a placebo. V is TRBV5-1 and J is TRBJ1-4; 9 nucleotides align to TRBD1. CDR3 bases: TGCGCCAGCAGTCCAATGACAGGGGGAGAAAAACTGTTTTTT. It specifies CASSPMTGGEKLFF.